This T cell receptor beta chain originates from a study of blood T cell repertoires in COVID-19. The overall study: Spain, Italy and the United States supplied samples that represented acute and convalescent COVID-19. T cells, B-cell-depleted T cells, or PBMCs provided the cDNA or gDNA that served as material.

Profiling relied on immunoSEQ multiplex PCR, and the TCRdb table lists in-frame clones only, not all of them. The table includes more than 300,000 clones, 80% to 90% detected once. CDR1 is MNHNS, CDR2 SASEGT, per germline. The CDR3 spans 15 residues. Deletions cut 0 bases from V and 4 bases from J, with 13 bases between. The sequencing input was peripheral blood. This clonotype originated in a woman between 45 and 60 years old with COVID-19, enrolled during active disease. This chain connects TRBV6-1 to TRBJ2-7; D might be TRBD2 (7 bases). DNA of the CDR3: TGTGCCAGCAGTGAAGCGACCAGGGGAGGGTACGAGCAGTACTTC. Residues: CASSEATRGGYEQYF.